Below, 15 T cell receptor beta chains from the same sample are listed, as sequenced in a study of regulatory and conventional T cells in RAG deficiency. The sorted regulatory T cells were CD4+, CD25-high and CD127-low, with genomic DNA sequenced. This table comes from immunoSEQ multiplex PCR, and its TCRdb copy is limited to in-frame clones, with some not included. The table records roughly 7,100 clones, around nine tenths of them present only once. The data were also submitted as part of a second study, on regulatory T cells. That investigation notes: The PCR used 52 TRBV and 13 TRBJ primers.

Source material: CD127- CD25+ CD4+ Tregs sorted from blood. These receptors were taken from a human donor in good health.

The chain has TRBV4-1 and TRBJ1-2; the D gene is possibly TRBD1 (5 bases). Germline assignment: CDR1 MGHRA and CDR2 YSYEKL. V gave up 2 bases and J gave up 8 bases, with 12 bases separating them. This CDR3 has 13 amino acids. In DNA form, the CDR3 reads TGCGCCAGCAGCCAAAAACGGGGGTCCGGCTACACCTTC. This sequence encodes CASSQKRGSGYTF.

The chain's CDR3 is CASSQGVPNEQFF. CDR3 coding DNA: TGCGCCAGCAGCCAAGGAGTGCCCAATGAGCAGTTCTTC. V is TRBV5-1 and J is TRBJ2-1, with D uncertain. This CDR3 is 13 amino acids long. The germline V and J ends were trimmed by 4 bases and 6 bases, with 11 bases remaining between them. The V gene's germline CDR1 is SGHRS and CDR2 YFSETQ.

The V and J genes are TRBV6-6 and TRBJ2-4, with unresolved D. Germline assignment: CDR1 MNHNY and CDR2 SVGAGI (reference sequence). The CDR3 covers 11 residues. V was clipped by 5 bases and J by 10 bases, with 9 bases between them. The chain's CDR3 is CASSPGVIQYF. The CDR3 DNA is TGTGCCAGCAGTCCCGGAGTTATTCAGTACTTC.

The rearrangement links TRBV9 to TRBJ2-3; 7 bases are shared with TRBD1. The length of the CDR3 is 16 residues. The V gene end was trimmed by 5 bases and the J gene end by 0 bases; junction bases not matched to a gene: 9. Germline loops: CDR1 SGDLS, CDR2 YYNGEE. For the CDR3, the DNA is TGTGCCAGCAGTGATGTGGGACAGCCTAGCACAGATACGCAGTATTTT. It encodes CASSDVGQPSTDTQYF.

The CDR3 region has the DNA TGTGCCAGCAGCTCCAGGGGGCCTGAAGCTTTCTTT. Its protein is CASSSRGPEAFF. The chain employs TRBV7-9 and TRBJ1-1; 8 nucleotides match TRBD1. The germline gives CDR1 SEHNR, CDR2 FQNEAQ (reference sequence). The CDR3 consists of 12 residues. The ends lost 4 bases at V and 6 bases at J; junction bases unmatched: 1.

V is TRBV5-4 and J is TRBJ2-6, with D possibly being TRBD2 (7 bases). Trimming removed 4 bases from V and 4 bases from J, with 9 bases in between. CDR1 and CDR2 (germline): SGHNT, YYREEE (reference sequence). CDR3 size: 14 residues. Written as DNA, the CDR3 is TGTGCCAGCAGCGGGGGGGCCGGGGCCAACGTCCTGACTTTC. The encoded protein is CASSGGAGANVLTF.

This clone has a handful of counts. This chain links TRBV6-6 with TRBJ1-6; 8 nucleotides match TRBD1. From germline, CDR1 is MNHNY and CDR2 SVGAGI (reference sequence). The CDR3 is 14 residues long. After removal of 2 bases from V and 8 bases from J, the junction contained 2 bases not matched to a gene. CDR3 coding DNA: TGTGCCAGCAGTTACGGACAGGGCTATTCACCCCTCCACTTT. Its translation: CASSYGQGYSPLHF.

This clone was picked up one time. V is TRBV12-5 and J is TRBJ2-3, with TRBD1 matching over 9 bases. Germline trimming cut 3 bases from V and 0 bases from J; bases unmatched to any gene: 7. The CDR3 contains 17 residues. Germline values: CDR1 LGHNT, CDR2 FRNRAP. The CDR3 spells CASGFLRQGVSTDTQYF. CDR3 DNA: TGTGCTAGTGGTTTCCTCCGACAGGGGGTGAGCACAGATACGCAGTATTTT.

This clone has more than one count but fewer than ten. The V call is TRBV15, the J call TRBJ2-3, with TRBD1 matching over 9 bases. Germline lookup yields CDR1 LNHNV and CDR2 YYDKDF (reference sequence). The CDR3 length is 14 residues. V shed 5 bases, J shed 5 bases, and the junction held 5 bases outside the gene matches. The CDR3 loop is CATSGGQGRDTQYF. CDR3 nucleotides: TGTGCCACCAGCGGGGGACAGGGTAGAGATACGCAGTATTTT.

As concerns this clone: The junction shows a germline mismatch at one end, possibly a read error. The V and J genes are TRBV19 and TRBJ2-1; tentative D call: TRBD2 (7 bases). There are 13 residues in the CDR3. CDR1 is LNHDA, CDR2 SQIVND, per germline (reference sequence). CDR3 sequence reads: CASSTSGGLPRIF. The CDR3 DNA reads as TGTGCCAGTAGTACCTCGGGGGGCCTACCACGGATCTTC. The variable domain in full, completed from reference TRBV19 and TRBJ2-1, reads DGGITQSPKYLFRKEGQNVTLSCEQNLNHDAMYWYRQDPGQGLRLIYYSQIVNDFQKGDIAEGYSVSREKKESFPLTVTSAQKNPTAFYLCASSTSGGLPRIFGPGTRLTVL.

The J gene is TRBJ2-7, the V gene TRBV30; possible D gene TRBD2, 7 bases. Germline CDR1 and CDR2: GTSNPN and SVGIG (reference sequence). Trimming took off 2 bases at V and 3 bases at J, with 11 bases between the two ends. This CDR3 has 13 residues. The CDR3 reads CAWSKRGGYEQYF. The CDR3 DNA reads TGTGCCTGGAGTAAGAGGGGGGGCTACGAGCAGTACTTC. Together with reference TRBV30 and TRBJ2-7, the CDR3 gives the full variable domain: SQTIHQWPATLVQPVGSPLSLECTVEGTSNPNLYWYRQAAGRGLQLLFYSVGIGQISSEVPQNLSASRPQDRQFILSSKKLLLSDSGFYLCAWSKRGGYEQYFGPGTRLTVT.

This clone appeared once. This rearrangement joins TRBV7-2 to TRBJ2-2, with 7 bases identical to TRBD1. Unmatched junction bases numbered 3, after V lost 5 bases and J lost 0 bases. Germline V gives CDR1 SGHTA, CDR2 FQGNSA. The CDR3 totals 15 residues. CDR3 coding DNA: TGTGCCAGCAGCCGTGGGACAGCGAACACCGGGGAGCTGTTTTTT. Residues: CASSRGTANTGELFF.

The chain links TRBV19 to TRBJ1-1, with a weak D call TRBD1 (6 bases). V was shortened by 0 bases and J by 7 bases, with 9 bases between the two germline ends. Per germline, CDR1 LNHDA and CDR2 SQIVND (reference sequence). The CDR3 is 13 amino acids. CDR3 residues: CASSIDRGGEAFF. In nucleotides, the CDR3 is TGTGCCAGTAGTATAGACAGGGGCGGTGAAGCTTTCTTT.

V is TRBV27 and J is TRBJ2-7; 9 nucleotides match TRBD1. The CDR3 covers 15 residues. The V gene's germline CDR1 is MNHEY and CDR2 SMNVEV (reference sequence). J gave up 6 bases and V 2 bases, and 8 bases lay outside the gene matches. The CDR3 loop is CASSLEPGQGGEQYF. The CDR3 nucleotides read TGTGCCAGCAGTTTAGAGCCGGGACAGGGCGGCGAGCAGTACTTC.

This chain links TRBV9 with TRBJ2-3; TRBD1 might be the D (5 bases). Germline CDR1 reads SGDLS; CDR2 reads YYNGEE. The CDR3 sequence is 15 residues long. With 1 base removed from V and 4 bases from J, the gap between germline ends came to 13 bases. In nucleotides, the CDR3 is TGTGCCAGCAGCGTACAAGGGGCCAGGGCAGATACGCAGTATTTT. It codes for CASSVQGARADTQYF.